This is a list of T cell receptor beta chains from one sample in a study of control samples from healthy donors and cancer patients. Assay used: immunoSEQ multiplex PCR; TCRdb lists only in-frame clones, some missing. The table lists 75,000 to 100,000 clones, 88% of them singletons. Material: blood. Receptor source: a man aged 25-45 years in good health. Each CDR3 is given with its conserved first and last residue. Each record gives: clone size, J gene, V gene, D gene, CDR3 length, CDR3 DNA, CDR3 protein. D genes are given only for firm matches. Clone sizes are given selectively: once, few, many, or a class where the clone is expanded.

>.|TRBJ1-2|TRBV21-1|.|16
TGTGCCAGCAGCAAGGACAGGGGGCGTGTAGGCTATGGCTACACCTTC
CASSKDRGRVGYGYTF
>.|TRBJ1-2|TRBV11-3|.|13
TGTGCCAGCAGCCTTGGGAGGGTATCAGGCTACACCTTC
CASSLGRVSGYTF
>.|TRBJ2-3|TRBV4-1|.|19
TGCGCCAGCAGCCAAGATCCCCAGGGGCGCATAGGGGCCACAGATACGCAGTATTTT
CASSQDPQGRIGATDTQYF
>.|TRBJ1-5|TRBV10-1|TRBD1|16
TGCGCCAGCAGTGAGAAGACAGGGGATGACAATCAGCCCCAGCATTTT
CASSEKTGDDNQPQHF
>.|TRBJ2-1|TRBV4-2|.|14
TGTGCCAGCAGCCAAGAACTTATCGGCAATGAGCAGTTCTTC
CASSQELIGNEQFF
>.|TRBJ1-2|TRBV20-1|TRBD1|14
TGCAGTGCTAGTCAGGGGGCTGTTAACTATGGCTACACCTTC
CSASQGAVNYGYTF
>.|TRBJ2-5|TRBV28|TRBD1|15
TGTGCCAGCACATGGAGACAGGGGTTCCAAGAGACCCAGTACTTC
CASTWRQGFQETQYF
>.|TRBJ1-2|TRBV25-1|.|13
TGTGCCAGCAGCCGGGACCACTTCGCTGGCTACACCTTC
CASSRDHFAGYTF
>.|TRBJ2-3|TRBV28|.|12
TGTGCCAGGGGGTTTAGCGGAGATACGCAGTATTTT
CARGFSGDTQYF
>.|TRBJ2-3|TRBV6-6|.|17
TGTGCCAGCAGTCCCCTCGGAGGGCAGCGCCGCACAGATACGCAGTATTTT
CASSPLGGQRRTDTQYF
>once|TRBJ2-5|TRBV9|.|15
TGTGCCAGCAGCGTCAATACTAGTCCTCAAGAGACCCAGTACTTC
CASSVNTSPQETQYF
>few|TRBJ1-6|TRBV19|.|14
TGTGCCAGTAGCGCCCTTGGCGGGAGTTCACCCCTCCACTTT
CASSALGGSSPLHF
>.|TRBJ2-2|TRBV24-1|.|13
TGTGCCACCAGTGATTCAGAGGCCGGGGAGCTGTTTTTT
CATSDSEAGELFF
>.|TRBJ1-3|TRBV6-5|.|15
TGTGCCACCTCACTAGCGTATAGCTCTGGAAACACCATATATTTT
CATSLAYSSGNTIYF
>.|TRBJ2-5|TRBV2|.|13
TGTGCCAGCAGTGTTCACAGTCAAGAGACCCAGTACTTC
CASSVHSQETQYF
>.|TRBJ1-4|TRBV7-9|.|14
TGTGCCAGCAGCTTAGGGGGAGGGAATGAAAAACTGTTTTTT
CASSLGGGNEKLFF
>few|TRBJ1-3|TRBV27|.|13
TGTGCCAGCAGTTTCGGGACTGGAAACACCATATATTTT
CASSFGTGNTIYF
>.|TRBJ1-3|TRBV19|.|16
TGTGCCAGTAGTAGCGCGAAAGGGGGTTCCGGAAACACCATATATTTT
CASSSAKGGSGNTIYF
>.|TRBJ1-3|TRBV29-1|.|13
TGCAGCGCCAAACAGGGAGCTGGAAACACCATATATTTT
CSAKQGAGNTIYF
>.|TRBJ2-2|TRBV5-1|.|16
TGCGCCAGCAGCTTGGCTTGGGGGCGCAACACCGGGGAGCTGTTTTTT
CASSLAWGRNTGELFF
>once|TRBJ2-1|TRBV27|.|11
TGTGCCAGCAGTTTGTACAATGAGCAGTTCTTC
CASSLYNEQFF
>.|TRBJ2-5|TRBV27|TRBD1|15
TGTGCCAGCAGTCCCCCGGGACAGGGCGCCGTCACCCAGTACTTC
CASSPPGQGAVTQYF
>.|TRBJ2-2|TRBV30|TRBD2|16
TGTGCCTGGAGCCGTGTAGCGGGAGGGAACACCGGGGAGCTGTTTTTT
CAWSRVAGGNTGELFF
>.|TRBJ1-1|TRBV28|.|14
TGTGCCAGCAGTTTAAGGGGGGCGGTTACTGAAGCTTTCTTT
CASSLRGAVTEAFF
>.|TRBJ2-5|TRBV7-6|TRBD1|17
TGTGCCAGCAGCTTAGAGGCAGGGGGCGCGAGCTCAAAGACCCAGTACTTC
CASSLEAGGASSKTQYF
>.|TRBJ2-3|TRBV5-8|TRBD2|16
TGTGCCAGCAGCATTGGACTAGCGGGAGTGGCAGATACGCAGTATTTT
CASSIGLAGVADTQYF
>once|TRBJ1-2|TRBV7-9|.|13
TGTGCCAGCAGCTGGTATAACGACTATGGCTACACCTTC
CASSWYNDYGYTF
>.|TRBJ1-2|TRBV7-2|.|14
TGTGCCAGCAGCTTAGGCAGCCCTAACTATGGCTACACCTTC
CASSLGSPNYGYTF
>.|TRBJ2-3|TRBV6-6|TRBD2|16
TGTGCCAGCAGAACCGGCACTAGCGAGAACACAGATACGCAGTATTTT
CASRTGTSENTDTQYF
>few|TRBJ2-6|TRBV2|.|15
TGTGCCAGCAGTGAATCCCACTCTGGGGCCAACGTCCTGACTTTC
CASSESHSGANVLTF
>once|TRBJ2-6|TRBV28|.|14
TGTGCCACCTACGGGGCATCTGGGGCCAACGTCCTGACTTTC
CATYGASGANVLTF
>.|TRBJ2-1|TRBV9|TRBD2|19
TGTGCCAGCAGCGTAGCCCGCCTAGGGCGGGAGGACACCTACAATGAGCAGTTCTTC
CASSVARLGREDTYNEQFF
>.|TRBJ1-2|TRBV20-1|.|11
TGCAGTGCCCGGGGGGGGAGAGGCTACACCTTC
CSARGGRGYTF